This TCR beta chain was documented in a study of prognosis after radiotherapy for stage I lung cancer. Overall study: Patients (approximately 12 men, over five women) were aged roughly 53 to 90, median approximately 74 years. After radiotherapy, distant metastases were seen in four patients (median 7 months), and no significant progression was seen in under 18.

The study amplified the TCR beta CDR3 region from genomic DNA. This amplification was carried out by two rounds of multiplex PCR. The first PCR round targeted every TRBV and TRBJ gene with specific primers. One entry per CDR3 protein, called by TCRdb with MiXCR from the multiplex PCR reads. The sample holds 25,000 to 30,000 distinct CDR3 sequences, approximately 38% seen once. This clonotype has a handful of counts. Disease was node-negative on CT and PET/CT in all patients; none had prior chemotherapy, radiotherapy or other malignancies. Each of two time points yielded about 6 milliliters of peripheral venous blood. The length of the CDR3 is 11 residues. V lost 3 bases and J lost 9, with 10 bases in between. The V gene's germline CDR1 is DFQATT and CDR2 SNEGSKA (reference sequence).

The sequencing here drew on PBMCs, taken before or after stereotactic body radiation therapy (not recorded which). The rearrangement links TRBV20-1 to TRBJ2-3; a weak D match, TRBD2 (6 bases). This clonotype was obtained from a donor aged 50 or older with non-small cell lung cancer. CDR3 region: CSASRRETQYF. The CDR3 bases are TGCAGTGCTAGTCGGCGGGAAACGCAGTATTTT.